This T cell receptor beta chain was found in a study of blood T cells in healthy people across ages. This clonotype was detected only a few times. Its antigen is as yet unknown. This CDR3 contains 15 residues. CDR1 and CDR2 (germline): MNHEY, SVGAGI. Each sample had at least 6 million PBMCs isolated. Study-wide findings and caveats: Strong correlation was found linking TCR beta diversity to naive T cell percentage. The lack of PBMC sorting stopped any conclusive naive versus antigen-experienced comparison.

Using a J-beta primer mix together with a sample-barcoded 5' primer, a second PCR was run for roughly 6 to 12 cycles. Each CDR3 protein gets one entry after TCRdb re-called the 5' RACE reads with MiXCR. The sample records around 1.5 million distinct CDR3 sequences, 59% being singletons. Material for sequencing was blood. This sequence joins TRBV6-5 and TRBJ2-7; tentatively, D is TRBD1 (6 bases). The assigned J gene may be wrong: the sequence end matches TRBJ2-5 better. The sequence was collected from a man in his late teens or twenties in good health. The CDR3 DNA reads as TGTGCCAGCAGTTACTCGTGGACAGAACCAGAGACCCAGTACTTC. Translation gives CASSYSWTEPETQYF.